Below, 21 T cell receptor beta chains from the same sample are listed, as sequenced in a study of blood T cell repertoires in COVID-19. TCRdb's copy holds only in-frame clones and misses some; the assay was immunoSEQ multiplex PCR. In the table there are about 180,000 clones, about 85% of which are singletons. The sequenced sample was peripheral blood. The source is a woman in her twenties or thirties with active or convalescent COVID-19.

The chain joins TRBV19 to TRBJ1-1; D is possibly TRBD1 (6 bases). V was pared by 1 base and J by 1 base, with 10 bases between. This CDR3 is 15 amino acids long. Germline lookup yields CDR1 LNHDA and CDR2 SQIVND (reference sequence). The CDR3 DNA is TGTGCCAGTAGTATAGGACAGGCGCCGAACACTGAAGCTTTCTTT. It encodes CASSIGQAPNTEAFF. The full variable domain, completed using reference TRBV19 and TRBJ1-1, is DGGITQSPKYLFRKEGQNVTLSCEQNLNHDAMYWYRQDPGQGLRLIYYSQIVNDFQKGDIAEGYSVSREKKESFPLTVTSAQKNPTAFYLCASSIGQAPNTEAFFGQGTRLTVV.

The chain has TRBV15 and TRBJ1-1; D is perhaps TRBD1 (6 bases). The germline V and J ends were trimmed by 0 bases and 0 bases, with 14 bases remaining between them. From germline, CDR1 is LNHNV and CDR2 YYDKDF (reference sequence). There are 17 residues in the CDR3. Written as DNA, the CDR3 is TGTGCCACCAGCAGAGATGGGCGCAGGGGCATGAACACTGAAGCTTTCTTT. Protein: CATSRDGRRGMNTEAFF.

This sequence joins TRBV27 and TRBJ2-7; no reliable D call. Trimming shortened V by 7 bases and J by 3 bases, and 7 bases separated the two germline ends. CDR3 length: 11 amino acids. Germline CDR1 and CDR2: MNHEY and SMNVEV (reference sequence). CDR3 coding DNA: TGTGCCAGCACTATGTACTACGAGCAGTACTTC. Protein: CASTMYYEQYF.

The rearrangement joins TRBV2 to TRBJ1-4; 10 bases agree with TRBD1. The germline V gene encodes CDR1 SNHLY and CDR2 FYNNEI. The CDR3 loop spans 14 amino acids. V lost 6 bases to trimming and J lost 8 bases; unmatched junction nucleotides: 6. The CDR3 is CASSRGTGEEKLFF. For the CDR3, the DNA is TGTGCCAGCAGCCGGGGGACAGGGGAGGAAAAACTGTTTTTT.

The chain uses TRBV5-1 and TRBJ1-4; TRBD1 agrees at 7 bases. CDR1 and CDR2 (germline): SGHRS, YFSETQ. V dropped 4 bases and J dropped 8; count of bases not matched to a gene: 14. The CDR3 sequence is 16 residues long. CDR3 nucleotides: TGCGCCAGCAGCGGAGCCTCGACAGGGAGTCGAGAAAAACTGTTTTTT. It yields the protein CASSGASTGSREKLFF.

This chain links TRBV14 with TRBJ2-1, with 10 positions matching TRBD1. The junction had 6 bases not matched to a gene; V was cut back by 3 bases and J by 7 bases. Germline loops: CDR1 SGHDN, CDR2 FVKESK. The CDR3 runs 15 residues. The CDR3 sequence: CASSQGGQGLNEQFF. DNA for the CDR3: TGTGCCAGCAGCCAGGGGGGACAGGGGTTGAATGAGCAGTTCTTC.

This clone appeared a few times. Here the CDR3 reads CASSPSGSSYNEQFF. As DNA, the CDR3 is TGTGCCAGCAGCCCAAGCGGGAGCTCCTACAATGAGCAGTTCTTC. V is TRBV11-3 and J is TRBJ2-1; TRBD2 matches 8 bases. There are 15 residues in the CDR3. The V gene end was trimmed by 5 bases and the J gene end by 0 bases; junction bases not matched to a gene: 3. Germline assignment: CDR1 SGHNT and CDR2 YENEEA.

V is TRBV5-4 and J is TRBJ2-3, with 8 bases identical to TRBD2. After removal of 4 bases from V and 1 base from J, the junction contained 8 bases not matched to a gene. Germline V lookup: CDR1 SGHNT, CDR2 YYREEE (reference sequence). This CDR3 spans 16 amino acids. For the CDR3, the DNA is TGTGCCAGCAGCCCGGGGGGGGGAGATGGCACAGATACGCAGTATTTT. This sequence encodes CASSPGGGDGTDTQYF.

The chain has TRBV27 and TRBJ1-1, with 7 bases that match TRBD1. The CDR3 has 16 amino acids. The trim removed 1 base at V and 0 bases at J, leaving 5 bases unmatched. From germline, CDR1 is MNHEY and CDR2 SMNVEV (reference sequence). In DNA, the CDR3 is TGTGCCAGCAGTTTATATGGGGGACAGTTGAACACTGAAGCTTTCTTT. Translation: CASSLYGGQLNTEAFF.

This clone showed up just once. The gene calls are TRBV28 and TRBJ1-2; D may be TRBD1 (6 bases). Germline V CDR1 and CDR2: MDHEN, SYDVKM. The CDR3 is 15 amino acids. Trimming removed 6 bases from V and 0 bases from J, with 14 bases in between. The CDR3 bases are TGTGCCAGCAGAATCCTAGGACAGACTAACTATGGCTACACCTTC. It specifies CASRILGQTNYGYTF.

The V and J genes are TRBV27 and TRBJ1-1; 10 nucleotides align to TRBD1. Unmatched junction bases numbered 7, after V lost 7 bases and J lost 5 bases. The CDR3 is 14 amino acids. Looked up from germline, CDR1 is MNHEY and CDR2 is SMNVEV (reference sequence). The CDR3 nucleotides read TGTGCCAGCATCAGACAGGGGGCAGGGACTGAAGCTTTCTTT. Translating gives CASIRQGAGTEAFF.

The gene calls are TRBV11-2 and TRBJ2-6; D remains unclear. Germline V gene sequence: CDR1 SGHAT, CDR2 FQNNGV. V dropped 5 bases and J dropped 3 bases, with 11 bases sitting between them. The CDR3 runs to 15 residues. This CDR3 reads CASSPPSVGANVLTF. The CDR3, as DNA: TGTGCCAGCAGCCCCCCGTCGGTTGGGGCCAACGTCCTGACTTTC.

The genes are TRBV11-3 and TRBJ1-1; D gene uncertain. V shed 8 bases and J shed 0 bases, with 7 bases lying between them. Germline V lookup: CDR1 SGHNT, CDR2 YENEEA. The CDR3 is 12 amino acids. DNA for the CDR3: TGTGCCAGCGCAGGATTGAACACTGAAGCTTTCTTT. This codes for CASAGLNTEAFF.

The V call is TRBV6-5, the J call TRBJ1-2, with 11 bases lining up with TRBD1. The V gene end was trimmed by 4 bases and the J gene end by 6 bases; junction bases not matched to a gene: 4. There are 14 residues in the CDR3. Germline V CDR1 and CDR2: MNHEY, SVGAGI. The CDR3: CASSLPGQGDGYTF. CDR3 in DNA: TGTGCCAGCAGTTTACCGGGACAGGGGGATGGCTACACCTTC.

The J gene is TRBJ2-4, the V gene TRBV19; possible D gene TRBD1, 7 bases. Trimming left V 1 base short and J 8 bases short, with 21 bases between. This CDR3 contains 17 residues. CDR1 is LNHDA, CDR2 SQIVND, per germline (reference sequence). The CDR3 loop is CASSIVPFGSRGDIQYF. As DNA, the CDR3 is TGTGCCAGTAGTATAGTCCCTTTCGGCAGCAGGGGGGACATTCAGTACTTC.

The CDR3 reads CASSLVGTSGKTDTQYF. CDR3 bases: TGTGCCAGCAGCTTAGTTGGGACTAGCGGGAAAACAGATACGCAGTATTTT. V and J are TRBV7-2 and TRBJ2-3; TRBD2 matches at 13 bases. This CDR3 region has 17 residues. The V gene end was trimmed by 1 base and the J gene end by 3 bases; junction bases not matched to a gene: 4. CDR1 and CDR2 (germline): SGHTA, FQGNSA.

The chain uses TRBV28 and TRBJ2-2, with TRBD1 identical over 7 bases. This CDR3 contains 15 residues. V shed 4 bases, J shed 4 bases, and the junction held 6 bases outside the gene matches. Per germline, CDR1 MDHEN and CDR2 SYDVKM. CDR3 bases: TGTGCCAGCAGTTCAGGGGGAGAGAGCACCGGGGAGCTGTTTTTT. Encoded protein: CASSSGGESTGELFF.

In DNA form, the CDR3 reads TGTGCCATAAGACAGGGAGAGTTGTTGGAGCAGTACTTC. This sequence encodes CAIRQGELLEQYF. The chain employs TRBV2 and TRBJ2-7; 7 positions agree with TRBD1. The length of the CDR3 is 13 residues. CDR1 and CDR2 from the germline V gene are SNHLY and FYNNEI. With V trimmed by 10 bases and J by 7 bases, 13 bases remained unmatched.

This clone was detected once. CDR3 amino acids: CASSLRGGLNTEAFF. The CDR3 DNA is TGTGCCAGCAGCTTACGTGGGGGGTTGAACACTGAAGCTTTCTTT. J is TRBJ1-1 and V is TRBV11-3; the D gene is possibly TRBD1 (5 bases). This CDR3 contains 15 residues. Per germline, CDR1 SGHNT and CDR2 YENEEA. Trimming left V 2 bases short and J 0 bases short, with 10 bases between.

This chain connects TRBV4-1 to TRBJ2-1; 15 bases agree with TRBD2. The CDR3 is 16 residues long. V gave up 5 bases and J gave up 9 bases; unmatched junction bases: 8. Looked up from germline, CDR1 is MGHRA and CDR2 is YSYEKL. CDR3 nucleotides: TGCGCCAGCAGCAGATCGGGACTAGCGGGAGGACTTGAGCAGTTCTTC. Amino acid sequence: CASSRSGLAGGLEQFF.

The chain links TRBV27 to TRBJ2-1; D gene ambiguous. Trimming pared 1 base from V and 7 bases from J, leaving 8 bases between. This CDR3 is built from 13 residues. Germline CDR1 MNHEY, CDR2 SMNVEV (reference sequence). CDR3 in amino acids: CASSLFTGNEQFF. CDR3 nucleotides: TGTGCCAGCAGTTTATTCACTGGTAATGAGCAGTTCTTC.